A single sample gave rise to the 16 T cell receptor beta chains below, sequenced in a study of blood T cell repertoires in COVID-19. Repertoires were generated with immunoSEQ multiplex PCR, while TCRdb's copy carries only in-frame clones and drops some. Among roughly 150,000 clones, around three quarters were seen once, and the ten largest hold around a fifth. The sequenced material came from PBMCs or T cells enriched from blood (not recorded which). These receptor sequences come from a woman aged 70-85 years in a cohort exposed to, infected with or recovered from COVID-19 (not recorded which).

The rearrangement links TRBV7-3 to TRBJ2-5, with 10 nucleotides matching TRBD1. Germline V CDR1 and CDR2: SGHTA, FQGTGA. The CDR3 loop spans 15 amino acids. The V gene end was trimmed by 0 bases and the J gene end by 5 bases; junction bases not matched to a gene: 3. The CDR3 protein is CASSLTGTGAETQYF. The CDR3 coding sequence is TGTGCCAGCAGCTTAACTGGGACAGGGGCCGAGACCCAGTACTTC.

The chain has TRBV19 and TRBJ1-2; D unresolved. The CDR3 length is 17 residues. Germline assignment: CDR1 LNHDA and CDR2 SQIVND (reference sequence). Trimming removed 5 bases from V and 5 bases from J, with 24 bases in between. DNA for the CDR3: TGTGCCAGTAGTTCCTCCCGAGGAGCCCGTCCCGTTTATGGCTACACCTTC. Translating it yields CASSSSRGARPVYGYTF. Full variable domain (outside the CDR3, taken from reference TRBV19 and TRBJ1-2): DGGITQSPKYLFRKEGQNVTLSCEQNLNHDAMYWYRQDPGQGLRLIYYSQIVNDFQKGDIAEGYSVSREKKESFPLTVTSAQKNPTAFYLCASSSSRGARPVYGYTFGSGTRLTVV.

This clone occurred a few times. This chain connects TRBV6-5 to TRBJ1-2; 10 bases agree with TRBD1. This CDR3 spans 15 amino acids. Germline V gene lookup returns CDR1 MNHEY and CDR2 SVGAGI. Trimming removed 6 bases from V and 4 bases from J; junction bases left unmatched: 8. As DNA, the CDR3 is TGTGCCAGCAGCCGGGACAGGGGATGGAGCTATGGCTACACCTTC. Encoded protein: CASSRDRGWSYGYTF.

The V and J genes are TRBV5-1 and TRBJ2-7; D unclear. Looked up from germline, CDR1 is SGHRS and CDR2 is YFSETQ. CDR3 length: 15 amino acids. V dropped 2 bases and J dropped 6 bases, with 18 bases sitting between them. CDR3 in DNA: TGCGCCAGCAGCTTCAGAGAATCGCTCTGGGCCGAGCAGTACTTC. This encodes CASSFRESLWAEQYF.

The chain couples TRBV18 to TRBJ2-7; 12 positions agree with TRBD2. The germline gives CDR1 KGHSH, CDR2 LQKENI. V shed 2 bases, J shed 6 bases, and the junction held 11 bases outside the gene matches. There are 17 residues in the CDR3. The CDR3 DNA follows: TGTGCCAGCTCACCAACCCCCCAACTAGCGGGAGGTTCCGAGCAGTACTTC. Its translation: CASSPTPQLAGGSEQYF.

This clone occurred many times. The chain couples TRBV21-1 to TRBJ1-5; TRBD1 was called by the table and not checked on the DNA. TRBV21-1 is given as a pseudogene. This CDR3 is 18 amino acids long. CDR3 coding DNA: TGTGCCAGCAGCAACTCCGTCCCCGGGGACAATGACAATCAGCCCCAGCATTTT. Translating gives CASSNSVPGDNDNQPQHF.

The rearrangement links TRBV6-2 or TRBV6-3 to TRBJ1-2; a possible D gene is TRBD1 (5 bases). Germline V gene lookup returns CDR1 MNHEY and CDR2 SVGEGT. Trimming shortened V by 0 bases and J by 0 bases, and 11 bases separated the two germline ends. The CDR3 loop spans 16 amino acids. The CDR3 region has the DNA TGTGCCAGCAGTTACTCGAGCGGGGGACCTAACTATGGCTACACCTTC. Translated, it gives CASSYSSGGPNYGYTF.

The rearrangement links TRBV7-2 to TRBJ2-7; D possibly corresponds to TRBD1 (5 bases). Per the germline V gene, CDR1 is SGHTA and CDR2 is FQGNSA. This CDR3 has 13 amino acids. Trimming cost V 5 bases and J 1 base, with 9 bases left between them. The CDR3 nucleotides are TGTGCCAGCAGCCCGACAGATTCCTACGAGCAGTACTTC. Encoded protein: CASSPTDSYEQYF.

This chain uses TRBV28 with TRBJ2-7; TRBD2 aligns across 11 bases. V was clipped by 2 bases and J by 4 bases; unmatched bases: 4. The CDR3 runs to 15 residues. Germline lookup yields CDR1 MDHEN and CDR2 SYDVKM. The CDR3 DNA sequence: TGTGCCAGCAGTTTAACGGCTAGCGGGAGGTACGAGCAGTACTTC. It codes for CASSLTASGRYEQYF.

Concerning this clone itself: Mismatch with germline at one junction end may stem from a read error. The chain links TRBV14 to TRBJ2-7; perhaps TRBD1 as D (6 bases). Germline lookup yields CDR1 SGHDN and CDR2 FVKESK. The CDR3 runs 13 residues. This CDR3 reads CASSPRLQGGVDF. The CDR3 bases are TGTGCCAGCAGCCCCCGTCTACAGGGCGGTGTGGACTTC.

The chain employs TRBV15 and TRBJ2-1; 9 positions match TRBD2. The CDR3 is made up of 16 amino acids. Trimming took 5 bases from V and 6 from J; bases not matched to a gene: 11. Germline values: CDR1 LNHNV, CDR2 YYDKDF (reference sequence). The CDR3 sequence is CATSAGGGAIRNEQFF. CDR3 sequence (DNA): TGTGCCACCAGCGCGGGGGGGGGCGCGATTCGCAATGAGCAGTTCTTC.

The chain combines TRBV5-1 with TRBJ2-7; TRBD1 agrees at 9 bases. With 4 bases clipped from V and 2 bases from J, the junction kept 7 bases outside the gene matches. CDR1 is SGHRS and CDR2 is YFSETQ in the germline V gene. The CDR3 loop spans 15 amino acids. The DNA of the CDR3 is TGCGCCAGCAGCCAGGGAAGGACAGGGGCCTACGAGCAGTACTTC. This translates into CASSQGRTGAYEQYF.

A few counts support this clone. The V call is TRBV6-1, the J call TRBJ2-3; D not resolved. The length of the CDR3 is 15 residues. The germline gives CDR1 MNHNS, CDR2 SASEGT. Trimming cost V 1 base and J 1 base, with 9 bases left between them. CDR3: CASSEVHSGTDTQYF. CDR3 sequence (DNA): TGTGCCAGCAGTGAAGTCCATTCGGGCACAGATACGCAGTATTTT.

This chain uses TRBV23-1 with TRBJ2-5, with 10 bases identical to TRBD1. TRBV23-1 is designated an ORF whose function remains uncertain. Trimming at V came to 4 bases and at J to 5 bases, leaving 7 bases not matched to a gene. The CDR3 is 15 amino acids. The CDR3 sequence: CASSRATGGSETQYF. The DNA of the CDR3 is TGCGCCAGCAGTCGAGCGACAGGGGGCTCGGAGACCCAGTACTTC.

The CDR3 loop reads CASSQDDREGGTQYF. The CDR3 bases are TGTGCCAGCAGCCAAGATGACCGGGAGGGGGGTACGCAGTATTTT. The V gene is TRBV4-2, the J gene TRBJ2-3; 8 bases align to TRBD2. Germline trimming cut 0 bases from V and 8 bases from J; bases unmatched to any gene: 7. Germline V CDR1 and CDR2: LGHNA, YNFKEQ. The CDR3 runs 15 residues.

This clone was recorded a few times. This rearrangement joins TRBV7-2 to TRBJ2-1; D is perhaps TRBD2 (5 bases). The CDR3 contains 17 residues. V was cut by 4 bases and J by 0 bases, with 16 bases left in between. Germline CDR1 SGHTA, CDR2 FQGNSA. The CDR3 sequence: CASSSRGLAASYNEQFF. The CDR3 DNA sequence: TGTGCCAGCAGCTCCCGAGGCCTAGCAGCCTCCTACAATGAGCAGTTCTTC. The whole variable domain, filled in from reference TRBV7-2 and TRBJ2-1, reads GAGVSQSPSNKVTEKGKDVELRCDPISGHTALYWYRQSLGQGLEFLIYFQGNSAPDKSGLPSDRFSAERTGGSVSTLTIQRTQQEDSAVYLCASSSRGLAASYNEQFFGPGTRLTVL.